These 20 T cell receptor beta chains came from one sample sequenced in a study of CD8 T cells in Susac syndrome. Reverse transcription used 0.5 to 1 ug RNA and random hexamers. One entry per CDR3 protein results from TCRdb running MiXCR on the immunoSEQ multiplex PCR reads. The table shows around 270,000 distinct CDR3 sequences, with 85% occurring only once. Sequencing used CD8+ T cells from PBMCs. Source of these receptors: a human donor with multiple sclerosis.

V gene TRBV11-2 combines with J gene TRBJ2-5, with 7 bases that match TRBD2. V was clipped by 1 base and J by 4 bases; unmatched bases: 15. The CDR3 runs 18 residues. CDR1 and CDR2 from the germline V gene are SGHAT and FQNNGV. The CDR3: CASSLVVLRGRVPETQYF. The CDR3 DNA reads TGTGCCAGCAGCTTAGTCGTATTACGGGGGAGGGTTCCAGAGACCCAGTACTTC.

V gene TRBV6-5 combines with J gene TRBJ1-1; possibly TRBD1 for D (5 bases). Germline V lookup: CDR1 MNHEY, CDR2 SVGAGI. Trimming stripped 11 bases from V and 4 bases from J, with 8 bases between. The CDR3 runs 10 residues. The CDR3 coding sequence is TGTGCCGCGGGGGGCACTGAAGCTTTCTTT. Amino acids: CAAGGTEAFF.

The chain employs TRBV11-2 and TRBJ1-4, with D perhaps matching TRBD1 (6 bases). The V end lost 1 base, the J end lost 1 base, and 7 bases lay between the germline ends. Per the germline V gene, CDR1 is SGHAT and CDR2 is FQNNGV. CDR3 length: 15 residues. CDR3 sequence: CASSLAGETNEKLFF. In nucleotides, the CDR3 is TGTGCCAGCAGCTTAGCAGGGGAAACTAATGAAAAACTGTTTTTT.

This clonotype has a handful of counts. The chain combines TRBV6-5 with TRBJ1-1; D is ambiguous. V lost 9 bases and J 7 bases, leaving 6 bases between the germline ends. The CDR3 spans 9 residues. Germline loops: CDR1 MNHEY, CDR2 SVGAGI. For the CDR3, the DNA is TGTGCCAGTGGCATTGAAGCTTTCTTT. Translating gives CASGIEAFF.

V gene TRBV5-6 combines with J gene TRBJ1-2; D gene uncertain. Trimming left V 2 bases short and J 4 bases short, with 15 bases between. In germline, CDR1 is SGHDT, CDR2 YYEEEE. CDR3 length: 15 residues. The CDR3: CASSFGPTNSYGYTF. The CDR3 DNA reads as TGTGCCAGCAGCTTCGGACCGACAAACAGCTATGGCTACACCTTC.

The genes are TRBV7-8 and TRBJ1-1; maybe TRBD1 (5 bases). CDR1 is SGHVS, CDR2 FQNEAQ, per germline. Trimming pared 3 bases from V and 5 bases from J, leaving 13 bases between. The CDR3 consists of 14 residues. CDR3 protein: CASSFARRDTEAFF. CDR3 nucleotides: TGTGCCAGCAGCTTCGCCCGCAGGGATACTGAAGCTTTCTTT.

This chain uses TRBV6-2 or TRBV6-3 with TRBJ2-7; D remains ambiguous. The CDR3 is made up of 13 amino acids. The V and J ends lost 3 bases and 4 bases respectively, with 10 bases between them. Per germline, CDR1 MNHEY and CDR2 SVGEGT. CDR3 amino acids: CASSYLSVYEQYF. The CDR3 coding sequence is TGTGCCAGCAGTTATCTCTCGGTATACGAGCAGTACTTC.

The J gene is TRBJ1-1, the V gene TRBV4-1; D perhaps matches TRBD1 (5 bases). From germline, CDR1 is MGHRA and CDR2 YSYEKL. V shed 0 bases and J shed 11 bases, with 13 bases lying between them. This CDR3 has 13 amino acids. The CDR3 DNA follows: TGCGCCAGCAGCCAAGACCCAGGCAGGGATGCTTTCTTT. It yields the protein CASSQDPGRDAFF.

The V call is TRBV28, the J call TRBJ2-7, with TRBD1 matching over 9 bases. Germline values: CDR1 MDHEN, CDR2 SYDVKM. Germline trimming cut 5 bases from V and 1 base from J; bases unmatched to any gene: 9. The CDR3 consists of 16 residues. The CDR3 here is CASSASPGTGSYEQYF. Here the CDR3 DNA reads TGTGCCAGCAGTGCAAGCCCCGGGACAGGGTCCTACGAGCAGTACTTC.

J is TRBJ2-1 and V is TRBV19, with 13 bases aligning to TRBD2. The CDR3 sequence is 17 residues long. Trimming cost V 5 bases and J 6 bases; bases outside gene matches: 10. Germline V gene sequence: CDR1 LNHDA, CDR2 SQIVND (reference sequence). In DNA form, the CDR3 reads TGTGCCAGTAGTGTGACTAGCGGGAGGCGTAGCTCCAATGAGCAGTTCTTC. Translated, it gives CASSVTSGRRSSNEQFF.

The V and J genes are TRBV20-1 and TRBJ2-1, with 10 bases that match TRBD2. The germline gives CDR1 DFQATT, CDR2 SNEGSKA (reference sequence). This CDR3 has 15 amino acids. V trimming: 3 bases; J trimming: 9 bases; junction bases outside the gene matches: 11. The chain's CDR3 is CSASILLAGVGEQFF. The CDR3 DNA reads as TGCAGTGCTAGTATCCTCCTAGCGGGAGTAGGTGAGCAGTTCTTC.

DNA of the CDR3: TGTGCCTGGAGTGGCGGAGGGAACACTGAAGCTTTCTTT. Its translation: CAWSGGGNTEAFF. V is TRBV30 and J is TRBJ1-1, with D unclear. V gave up 1 base and J gave up 1 base, with 7 bases separating them. There are 13 residues in the CDR3. The germline V gene encodes CDR1 GTSNPN and CDR2 SVGIG (reference sequence). The variable domain in full, completed from reference TRBV30 and TRBJ1-1, reads SQTIHQWPATLVQPVGSPLSLECTVEGTSNPNLYWYRQAAGRGLQLLFYSVGIGQISSEVPQNLSASRPQDRQFILSSKKLLLSDSGFYLCAWSGGGNTEAFFGQGTRLTVV.

This chain connects TRBV6-5 to TRBJ2-5; no reliable D call. V lost 2 bases to trimming and J lost 3 bases, with 22 bases between them. CDR3 length equals 18 residues. Germline V gene lookup returns CDR1 MNHEY and CDR2 SVGAGI. The CDR3 spells CASSYGPSGSQMKETQYF. DNA for the CDR3: TGTGCCAGCAGTTACGGGCCATCCGGGTCCCAGATGAAAGAGACCCAGTACTTC.

This clonotype appeared a few times. The rearrangement uses TRBV6-1 and TRBJ2-3; 13 bases are shared with TRBD2. Germline V gives CDR1 MNHNS, CDR2 SASEGT. This CDR3 contains 14 residues. The V segment lost 11 bases and the J segment 6 bases; nucleotides outside the gene matches: 8. CDR3 DNA: TGTGCCGGGGGCGGGACTAGCGGGACTGATACGCAGTATTTT. Amino acids: CAGGGTSGTDTQYF.

V is TRBV4-3 and J is TRBJ2-7; D may be TRBD1 (7 bases). The CDR3 runs to 13 residues. V was shortened by 2 bases and J by 7 bases, with 12 bases between the two germline ends. CDR1 and CDR2 from the germline V gene are LGHNA and YSLEER. CDR3 sequence reads: CASSQYRGGEQYF. The DNA for the CDR3 is TGCGCCAGCAGCCAATACAGGGGAGGTGAGCAGTACTTC.

V is TRBV11-2 and J is TRBJ2-1, with a possible D match to TRBD1 (5 bases). Germline V lookup: CDR1 SGHAT, CDR2 FQNNGV. The germline V and J ends were trimmed by 7 bases and 8 bases, with 15 bases remaining between them. The CDR3 is 13 amino acids. CDR3 DNA: TGTGCCAGCACGGGCAGGGATAGCCATGAGCAGTTCTTC. Translation: CASTGRDSHEQFF.

The CDR3 nucleotides read TGTGCCAGCAGTTTAGCTCCCCCGGCTAGCCCCTCCTACGAGCAGTACTTC. It specifies CASSLAPPASPSYEQYF. This chain connects TRBV12-3 or TRBV12-4 to TRBJ2-7; D is possibly TRBD2 (5 bases). The CDR3 sequence is 17 residues long. Trimming took off 0 bases at V and 0 bases at J, with 15 bases between the two ends.

For the CDR3, the DNA is TGTGCCAGTAGGACAGCTAATGAAAAACTGTTTTTT. The encoded protein is CASRTANEKLFF. This sequence joins TRBV19 and TRBJ1-4; the D gene is possibly TRBD1 (5 bases). The CDR3 totals 12 residues. V was shortened by 6 bases and J by 3 bases, with 5 bases between the two germline ends. Germline lookup yields CDR1 LNHDA and CDR2 SQIVND (reference sequence).

This clonotype appeared once. The CDR3: CAWSVSGVQETQYF. CDR3 DNA sequence: TGTGCCTGGAGTGTAAGCGGGGTCCAAGAGACCCAGTACTTC. The V gene is TRBV30, the J gene TRBJ2-5; 7 bases are shared with TRBD2. V lost 0 bases, J lost 1 base, and 2 bases stayed unmatched. Per the germline V gene, CDR1 is GTSNPN and CDR2 is SVGIG (reference sequence). The CDR3 extends over 14 amino acids.

This clonotype has just a few counts. This chain uses TRBV27 with TRBJ1-1; 9 nucleotides match TRBD1. V lost 5 bases and J lost 5; bases outside the gene matches: 6. This CDR3 is 14 amino acids long. Germline CDR1 and CDR2: MNHEY and SMNVEV (reference sequence). CDR3 DNA sequence: TGTGCCAGCAGTCCCGGACAGGGGAGAACTGAAGCTTTCTTT. This gives the protein CASSPGQGRTEAFF.